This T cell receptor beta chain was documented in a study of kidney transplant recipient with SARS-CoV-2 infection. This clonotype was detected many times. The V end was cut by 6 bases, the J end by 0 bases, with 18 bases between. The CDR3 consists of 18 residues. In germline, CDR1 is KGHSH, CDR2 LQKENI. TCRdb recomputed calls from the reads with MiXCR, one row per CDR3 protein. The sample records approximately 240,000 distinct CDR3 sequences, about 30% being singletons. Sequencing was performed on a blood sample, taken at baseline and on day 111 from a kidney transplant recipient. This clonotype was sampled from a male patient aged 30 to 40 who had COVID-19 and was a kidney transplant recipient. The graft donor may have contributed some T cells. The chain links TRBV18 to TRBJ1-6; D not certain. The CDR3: CASSPEGFWSSYNSPLHF. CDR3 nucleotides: TGTGCCAGCTCCCCCGAGGGTTTTTGGAGCTCCTATAATTCACCCCTCCACTTT.